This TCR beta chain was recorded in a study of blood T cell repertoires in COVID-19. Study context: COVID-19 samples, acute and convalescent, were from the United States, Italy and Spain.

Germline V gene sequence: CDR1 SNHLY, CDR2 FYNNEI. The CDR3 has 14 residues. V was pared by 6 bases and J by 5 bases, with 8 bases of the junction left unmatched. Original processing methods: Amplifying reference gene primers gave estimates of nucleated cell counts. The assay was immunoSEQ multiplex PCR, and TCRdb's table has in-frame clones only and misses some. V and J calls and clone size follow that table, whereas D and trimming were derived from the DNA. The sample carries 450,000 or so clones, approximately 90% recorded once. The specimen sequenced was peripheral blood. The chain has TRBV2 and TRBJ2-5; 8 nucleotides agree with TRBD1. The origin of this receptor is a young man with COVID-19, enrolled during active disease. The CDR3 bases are TGTGCCAGCAGCCTACAGGGGGTCGGGGAGACCCAGTACTTC. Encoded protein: CASSLQGVGETQYF.